The following is a T cell receptor (beta chain) sequence with its context. Its cognate antigen is unknown. This entry comes from a study of cytomegalovirus exposure and HLA in healthy donors. Background on the study: Findings of an earlier analysis included around 100 million unique TCR beta sequences from 200 million or so T cells.

V dropped 5 bases and J dropped 2; count of bases not matched to a gene: 12. This CDR3 is 17 amino acids long. Per germline, CDR1 SEHNR and CDR2 FQNEAQ (reference sequence). 60 Vbeta and 13 Jbeta primers were used in PCR. The repertoire was sequenced with immunoSEQ multiplex PCR; TCRdb's copy has only in-frame clones and lacks some. The sample has 150,000 to 200,000 clones; around 76% are singletons. Findings of the study overall: A later look showed TCR association rates differing by HLA locus, highest for DRB1 and lowest for HLA-C. One later analysis reportedly identified an Asian-associated ancestry cluster that showed fewer N-insertions than the approximately 700-donor mean.

Sequenced: PBMCs. This chain uses TRBV7-9 with TRBJ2-1; TRBD1 matches at 7 bases. The receptor's source is a woman between 25 and 40 years old in good health and CMV-seropositive. The CDR3 DNA reads as TGTGCCAGCAGCCCAGCGGATAGACAGGGCCCCTACAATGAGCAGTTCTTC. Protein product: CASSPADRQGPYNEQFF.